This T cell receptor beta chain emerged from a study of CD8+CD57+ T cells in acquired aplastic anemia. At the level of the study: Sorted cells (CD4+ and CD8+) yielded DNA amounts that averaged approximately 3.1 ug. Healthy donors gave some 10 million reads on average for CD4+ cells. Notes on the study in general: Patients did not significantly differ from controls in CD8+ Simpson's diversity. About 29 shared CD8+ CDR3s appeared highly expressed within patients' immunodominant clones.

TCR beta VDJ combinations and CDR3 sequences were profiled from genomic DNA. TCRdb analysed the reads with MiXCR anew, one entry per CDR3 protein. The profile covers about 68,000 distinct CDR3 sequences, with approximately 54% appearing a single time and approximately 8.3% taken by the ten largest. On this clonotype itself: Its specificity is unknown.

The CDR3 totals 17 residues. Germline-derived CDR1 and CDR2 are SGHTA and FQGTGA. V was clipped by 5 bases and J by 6 bases; unmatched bases: 13. Sequences were obtained from sorted CD4+, CD8+, or CD8+CD57+ T cells (not recorded which) from PBMCs. The chain links TRBV7-3 to TRBJ1-2, with 12 bases aligning to TRBD1. The TCR comes from a human donor in good health, serving as a control. The CDR3 DNA reads TGTGCCAGCAGCCGGGTTCCGGGACAGGGGGCTTTCCATGGCTACACCTTC. The encoded protein is CASSRVPGQGAFHGYTF.